This T cell receptor (beta chain) is from a study of T cell responses to AZD1222 COVID-19 vaccine. In the case of this clone: Its antigen remains unknown.

The trim removed 3 bases at V and 8 bases at J, leaving 0 bases unmatched. This CDR3 is 12 amino acids long. Germline CDR1 reads SQVTM; CDR2 reads ANQGSEA. Study findings and constraints: Spike-spanning, vaccine-associated CD4 TCRs were dominant at 160-218 and 743-854. Reports indicate that nearly half of spike-specific TCRs are directed at unmutated variant regions. The breadth and depth of Spike-specific TCRs increased once two AZD1222 doses had been given.

Generated by immunoSEQ multiplex PCR, the TCRdb table keeps only in-frame clones and is missing some. The table records 150,000 to 200,000 clones, roughly 90% of them present only once. The V gene is TRBV29-1, the J gene TRBJ1-4, with TRBD1 matching over 10 bases. The sequence came from an adult who received the AZD1222 COVID-19 vaccine. Specimen: peripheral blood, collected 28 days after the second AZD1222 dose. CDR3 residues: CSVEDRGEKLFF. DNA of the CDR3: TGCAGCGTTGAGGACAGGGGGGAAAAACTGTTTTTT.